The 32 T cell receptor beta chains reported below all come from one sample, sequenced in a study of T cell changes during pregnancy in multiple sclerosis. The assay was immunoSEQ multiplex PCR, and TCRdb's table has in-frame clones only and misses some. The sample carries about 43,000 clones, roughly 90% recorded once. The specimen was PBMCs (not recorded whether the cells were cultured). These receptor sequences come from a female donor with multiple sclerosis, enrolled in a pregnancy study.

The chain links TRBV19 to TRBJ1-2; 10 bases line up with TRBD1. There are 15 residues in the CDR3. Germline V gene sequence: CDR1 LNHDA, CDR2 SQIVND (reference sequence). Trimming cost V 5 bases and J 5 bases; bases outside gene matches: 8. CDR3 in amino acids: CASSAATGGRYGYTF. For the CDR3, the DNA is TGTGCCAGTAGTGCAGCGACAGGGGGCCGATATGGCTACACCTTC. Together with reference TRBV19 and TRBJ1-2, the CDR3 gives the full variable domain: DGGITQSPKYLFRKEGQNVTLSCEQNLNHDAMYWYRQDPGQGLRLIYYSQIVNDFQKGDIAEGYSVSREKKESFPLTVTSAQKNPTAFYLCASSAATGGRYGYTFGSGTRLTVV.

The J gene is TRBJ1-2, the V gene TRBV29-1, with TRBD1 identical over 9 bases. Trimming removed 2 bases from V and 7 bases from J; junction bases left unmatched: 2. This CDR3 spans 12 amino acids. Germline V gives CDR1 SQVTM, CDR2 ANQGSEA. The DNA for the CDR3 is TGCAGCGTTGAAAAGGACAGGGGTGGCTACACCTTC. It yields the protein CSVEKDRGGYTF.

J is TRBJ2-7 and V is TRBV19; 9 bases align to TRBD2. The CDR3 is 15 residues long. Per the germline V gene, CDR1 is LNHDA and CDR2 is SQIVND (reference sequence). The J segment lost 6 bases and the V segment lost 1 base, leaving 7 bases of the junction unmatched. CDR3 bases: TGTGCCAGTAGTATAGTAGCTAGCGGGAATGTCGAGCAGTACTTC. Translated, it gives CASSIVASGNVEQYF. The full variable domain, its missing parts supplied by reference TRBV19 and TRBJ2-7, is DGGITQSPKYLFRKEGQNVTLSCEQNLNHDAMYWYRQDPGQGLRLIYYSQIVNDFQKGDIAEGYSVSREKKESFPLTVTSAQKNPTAFYLCASSIVASGNVEQYFGPGTRLTVT.

The chain couples TRBV6-5 to TRBJ2-7; 7 bases align to TRBD2. Per germline, CDR1 MNHEY and CDR2 SVGAGI. The CDR3 totals 14 residues. Unmatched junction bases numbered 3, after V lost 2 bases and J lost 2 bases. CDR3 sequence reads: CASSYGGSTYEQYF. The CDR3 DNA sequence: TGTGCCAGCAGTTACGGCGGGAGCACCTACGAGCAGTACTTC.

The chain employs TRBV13 and TRBJ2-7; D gene uncertain. The germline CDR1 and CDR2 sequences are PRHDT and FYEKMQ (reference sequence). The CDR3 spans 15 residues. V was clipped by 5 bases and J by 4 bases, with 18 bases between them. The CDR3: CASSPSPGRDYEQYF. The CDR3 coding sequence is TGTGCCAGCAGCCCCTCCCCGGGTAGAGATTACGAGCAGTACTTC.

The chain combines TRBV5-1 with TRBJ2-1; 14 bases are a match to TRBD2. Trimming at V came to 4 bases and at J to 0 bases, leaving 3 bases not matched to a gene. Germline CDR1 and CDR2: SGHRS and YFSETQ. This CDR3 contains 17 residues. This chain's CDR3 is CASSGGTSGSSYNEQFF. The CDR3 DNA sequence: TGCGCCAGCAGCGGCGGGACTAGCGGGAGCTCCTACAATGAGCAGTTCTTC.

The gene calls are TRBV28 and TRBJ1-5; D is possibly TRBD1 (6 bases). The CDR3 is made up of 14 amino acids. The V gene lost 6 bases and the J gene lost 4 bases, with 13 bases spanning the gap. CDR1 is MDHEN and CDR2 is SYDVKM in the germline V gene. In nucleotides, the CDR3 is TGTGCCAGCAGCCGGACAGCCCAAAATCAGCCCCAGCATTTT. It codes for CASSRTAQNQPQHF.

The CDR3 sequence: CASRKTATNEKLFF. In DNA form, the CDR3 reads TGTGCCAGCAGAAAGACAGCAACTAATGAAAAACTGTTTTTT. The chain recombines TRBV6-5 with TRBJ1-4; perhaps TRBD1 as D (5 bases). V dropped 6 bases and J dropped 0 bases, with 8 bases sitting between them. The CDR3 covers 14 residues. Germline values: CDR1 MNHEY, CDR2 SVGAGI.

This rearrangement joins TRBV7-9 to TRBJ1-2; unclear D gene. V gave up 5 bases and J gave up 0 bases, with 10 bases separating them. CDR1 is SEHNR, CDR2 FQNEAQ, per germline (reference sequence). CDR3 length equals 14 residues. The CDR3 region is CASSPDETNYGYTF. CDR3 nucleotide sequence: TGTGCCAGCAGCCCGGACGAAACTAACTATGGCTACACCTTC.

This rearrangement joins TRBV4-3 to TRBJ1-2, with 8 positions matching TRBD1. The CDR3 extends over 18 amino acids. V shed 0 bases and J 4 bases; nucleotides not matched to a gene: 13. The germline CDR1 and CDR2 sequences are LGHNA and YSLEER. The CDR3: CASSQDPQGGIQSYGYTF. The CDR3 DNA reads as TGCGCCAGCAGCCAAGATCCACAGGGGGGTATACAGAGCTATGGCTACACCTTC.

The chain combines TRBV27 with TRBJ1-1; D remains unclear. V lost 1 base and J 8 bases, leaving 11 bases between the germline ends. The CDR3 runs 13 residues. The germline V gene has CDR1 MNHEY and CDR2 SMNVEV (reference sequence). CDR3 residues: CASSLWRQAEAFF. CDR3 in DNA: TGTGCCAGCAGTTTATGGCGCCAGGCAGAAGCTTTCTTT.

Written as DNA, the CDR3 is TGCGCCAGCAGCTTGGGGCAGGGAGCACCTAATGAGCAGTTCTTC. Protein: CASSLGQGAPNEQFF. The rearrangement links TRBV5-1 to TRBJ2-1; the D gene could be TRBD1 or TRBD2 (5 bases each). Germline V lookup: CDR1 SGHRS, CDR2 YFSETQ. Trimming cost V 0 bases and J 7 bases, with 14 bases left between them. The CDR3 length is 15 residues.

The chain carries TRBV6-4 and TRBJ2-3; 9 bases align to TRBD2. Trimming took 5 bases from V and 0 from J; bases not matched to a gene: 6. CDR3 length equals 16 residues. Germline V gene data show CDR1 as MRHNA and CDR2 as SNTAGT. CDR3 amino acids: CASSLAAGGSTDTQYF. Here the CDR3 DNA reads TGTGCCAGCAGTCTCGCAGCGGGAGGTAGCACAGATACGCAGTATTTT.

This clone was seen a handful of times. The sample contains more than one DNA sequence encoding this CDR3. The rearrangement links TRBV7-3 to TRBJ1-1; no clear D gene. The CDR3 is made up of 13 amino acids. The germline V gene encodes CDR1 SGHTA and CDR2 FQGTGA. V lost 1 base, J lost 0 bases, and 3 bases lay in between. CDR3 in amino acids: CASSLSVNTEAFF. CDR3 in DNA: TGTGCCAGCAGCTTAAGTGTGAACACTGAAGCTTTCTTT.

The chain couples TRBV19 to TRBJ1-1; 7 nucleotides agree with TRBD1. Germline V gene data show CDR1 as LNHDA and CDR2 as SQIVND (reference sequence). The length of the CDR3 is 15 residues. Trimming took 7 bases from V and 9 from J; bases not matched to a gene: 17. CDR3 in amino acids: CASKVIGRGSEKAFF. The CDR3 coding sequence is TGTGCCAGTAAAGTTATCGGCAGGGGGTCGGAGAAAGCTTTCTTT. Variable domain in full (rest from reference TRBV19 and TRBJ1-1): DGGITQSPKYLFRKEGQNVTLSCEQNLNHDAMYWYRQDPGQGLRLIYYSQIVNDFQKGDIAEGYSVSREKKESFPLTVTSAQKNPTAFYLCASKVIGRGSEKAFFGQGTRLTVV.

The V and J genes are TRBV4-2 and TRBJ2-3; TRBD2 aligns across 10 bases. The CDR3 is made up of 15 amino acids. The V and J ends lost 3 bases and 5 bases, in that order; junction bases with no gene match: 5. Germline CDR1 and CDR2: LGHNA and YNFKEQ. In nucleotides, the CDR3 is TGTGCCAGCAGCCAGTTAGCGGGAGGAATAGATACGCAGTATTTT. Its translation is CASSQLAGGIDTQYF.

The chain has TRBV27 and TRBJ1-4; no firm D call. Trimming took 2 bases from V and 4 from J, leaving 14 bases between them. Germline CDR1 reads MNHEY; CDR2 reads SMNVEV (reference sequence). CDR3 length equals 16 residues. The CDR3 DNA reads as TGTGCCAGCAGTTTACGCGCGACCGAGAATAATGAAAAACTGTTTTTT. Translation gives CASSLRATENNEKLFF.

The chain joins TRBV10-3 to TRBJ2-2, with 10 bases lining up with TRBD2. CDR1 is ENHRY, CDR2 SYGVKD, per germline. The CDR3 length is 17 residues. Trimming took 2 bases from V and 1 from J; bases not matched to a gene: 4. The CDR3 is CAISEASSGRNTGELFF. Written as DNA, the CDR3 is TGTGCCATCAGTGAGGCGTCTAGCGGGAGGAACACCGGGGAGCTGTTTTTT.

The chain carries TRBV5-4 and TRBJ1-1; D perhaps matches TRBD1 (5 bases). CDR3 length: 15 amino acids. CDR1 SGHNT and CDR2 YYREEE come from the germline V gene (reference sequence). With 1 base removed from V and 3 bases from J, the gap between germline ends came to 13 bases. In nucleotides, the CDR3 is TGTGCCAGCAGCTTGACGGGACTTCGGGACACTGAAGCTTTCTTT. It translates to CASSLTGLRDTEAFF.

The J gene is TRBJ2-1, the V gene TRBV12-5; D possibly corresponds to TRBD2 (6 bases). V was shortened by 7 bases and J by 6 bases, with 19 bases between the two germline ends. Germline-derived CDR1 and CDR2 are LGHNT and FRNRAP. This CDR3 has 15 amino acids. This CDR3 reads CASVAGTPLGNEQFF. For the CDR3, the DNA is TGTGCTAGTGTCGCCGGGACTCCCCTCGGCAATGAGCAGTTCTTC.

The chain joins TRBV6-1 to TRBJ2-7; no clear D gene. This CDR3 is 11 amino acids long. The germline V gene has CDR1 MNHNS and CDR2 SASEGT. V lost 4 bases to trimming and J lost 7 bases, with 8 bases between them. CDR3 sequence: CASSVQEEQYF. The DNA of the CDR3 is TGTGCCAGCAGTGTACAAGAGGAGCAGTACTTC.

The chain recombines TRBV2 with TRBJ1-1; no clear D gene. This CDR3 region has 15 residues. Germline CDR1 is SNHLY and CDR2 is FYNNEI. V gave up 3 bases and J gave up 1 base, with 12 bases separating them. The CDR3 sequence is CASSELGRRNTEAFF. CDR3 nucleotide sequence: TGTGCCAGCAGTGAGCTAGGACGAAGGAACACTGAAGCTTTCTTT.

This clone has a single count. The junction departs from the called germline gene at one end, perhaps through a read error. V gene TRBV5-4 combines with J gene TRBJ2-7, with 8 bases lining up with TRBD2. The germline V gene encodes CDR1 SGHNT and CDR2 YYREEE (reference sequence). This CDR3 is 16 amino acids long. CDR3 nucleotide sequence: TGTGCCAGCAGCTTGTCTGCGGGAGGTACTCTGTACGCGCAGTACTTC. This translates into CASSLSAGGTLYAQYF.

V and J are TRBV19 and TRBJ1-1; D call uncertain. This CDR3 is built from 15 residues. Trimming left V 3 bases short and J 2 bases short, with 13 bases between. The germline gives CDR1 LNHDA, CDR2 SQIVND (reference sequence). The CDR3 sequence: CASSISGVQNTEAFF. The CDR3 coding sequence is TGTGCCAGTAGTATCAGCGGGGTCCAAAACACTGAAGCTTTCTTT. Based on the CDR3 plus reference TRBV19 and TRBJ1-1, the full variable domain is DGGITQSPKYLFRKEGQNVTLSCEQNLNHDAMYWYRQDPGQGLRLIYYSQIVNDFQKGDIAEGYSVSREKKESFPLTVTSAQKNPTAFYLCASSISGVQNTEAFFGQGTRLTVV.

This sequence joins TRBV27 and TRBJ2-2, with D uncertain. This CDR3 has 14 residues. Per germline, CDR1 MNHEY and CDR2 SMNVEV (reference sequence). Deletions cut 5 bases from V and 7 bases from J, with 14 bases between. In DNA form, the CDR3 reads TGTGCCAGCAGTCTCCAACCCCGTGTCGGGGAGCTGTTTTTT. It yields the protein CASSLQPRVGELFF.

J is TRBJ2-5 and V is TRBV19, with 8 bases matching TRBD1. The J segment lost 7 bases and the V segment lost 4 bases, leaving 8 bases of the junction unmatched. The CDR3 spans 14 residues. Germline V gives CDR1 LNHDA, CDR2 SQIVND (reference sequence). The CDR3 DNA reads as TGTGCCAGTAGTACGACAGGGGAGGACGGGACCCAGTACTTC. Translation: CASSTTGEDGTQYF.

The CDR3 protein is CASSPRSGDTQYF. CDR3 DNA: TGTGCCAGCAGCCCTCGGAGCGGGGATACGCAGTATTTT. The chain uses TRBV7-2 and TRBJ2-3, with D tentatively TRBD2 (6 bases). This CDR3 is built from 13 residues. The germline V gene has CDR1 SGHTA and CDR2 FQGNSA. The germline V and J ends were trimmed by 5 bases and 6 bases, with 12 bases remaining between them.

The V and J genes are TRBV28 and TRBJ2-1; unclear D gene. In germline, CDR1 is MDHEN, CDR2 SYDVKM. The CDR3 length is 11 residues. V was pared by 8 bases and J by 1 base, with 3 bases between. CDR3: CASWSYNEQFF. For the CDR3, the DNA is TGTGCCAGCTGGTCCTACAATGAGCAGTTCTTC. The full variable domain, rest sourced from reference TRBV28 and TRBJ2-1, is DVKVTQSSRYLVKRTGEKVFLECVQDMDHENMFWYRQDPGLGLRLIYFSYDVKMKEKGDIPEGYSVSREKKERFSLILESASTNQTSMYLCASWSYNEQFFGPGTRLTVL.

CDR3 nucleotide sequence: TGCGCCAGCAGCCAGGTGAGATCCGGGACAGGGGCGTACGAGCAGTACTTC. Its translation: CASSQVRSGTGAYEQYF. The V call is TRBV4-1, the J call TRBJ2-7, with TRBD1 identical over 10 bases. J lost 4 bases, V lost 3 bases, and 12 bases had no gene match. The CDR3 length is 17 residues. From germline, CDR1 is MGHRA and CDR2 YSYEKL.

This chain joins TRBV9 and TRBJ2-2; no firm D call. Germline loops: CDR1 SGDLS, CDR2 YYNGEE. V gave up 3 bases and J gave up 1 base, with 4 bases separating them. This CDR3 has 13 amino acids. This CDR3 is CASSDGNTGELFF. CDR3 coding DNA: TGTGCCAGCAGCGATGGGAACACCGGGGAGCTGTTTTTT.

This rearrangement joins TRBV15 to TRBJ2-7; 8 bases match TRBD1. V lost 0 bases, J lost 0 bases, and 4 bases stayed unmatched. CDR1 LNHNV and CDR2 YYDKDF come from the germline V gene (reference sequence). CDR3 size: 16 residues. The CDR3 spells CATSRDVGTGSYEQYF. CDR3 bases: TGTGCCACCAGCAGAGATGTCGGGACAGGCTCCTACGAGCAGTACTTC.

The gene calls are TRBV27 and TRBJ2-7; D is tentatively TRBD1 or TRBD2 (5 bases each). The CDR3 spans 16 residues. Trimming removed 2 bases from V and 1 base from J, with 15 bases in between. From germline, CDR1 is MNHEY and CDR2 SMNVEV (reference sequence). The CDR3 nucleotides are TGTGCCAGCAGTTTAGGGGGACCTCCCTCTTCCTACGAGCAGTACTTC. Encoded protein: CASSLGGPPSSYEQYF.